This T cell receptor (beta chain) was identified during a study of regulatory T cells in long-lasting Graves disease. Time point reported: newly diagnosed GD, antithyroid drugs for less than 3 months. With RNA extracted from PBMCs as input, the TCR library was made. This clonotype was counted many times. Arm-PCR of CDR3 regions and iRepertoire HTBI primers were the basis on which TCR beta libraries were built. MiXCR was run by TCRdb on the multiplex PCR reads, yielding one entry per CDR3 protein. In the table there are roughly 400,000 distinct CDR3 sequences, about 15% of which are singletons. CDR3 size: 14 residues. V shed 4 bases and J 5 bases; nucleotides not matched to a gene: 2. The germline gives CDR1 SGHNT, CDR2 YENEEA. The data also belong to a second study, concerning T cells in Graves' hyperthyroidism and ophthalmopathy. As reported in that work: Diagnostic assessment was based on clinical symptoms, serum thyroxine and TRAb, thyroid ultrasound and orbital computed tomography.

The material was peripheral blood mononuclear cells (PBMCs), obtained at new diagnosis, from a patient treated with antithyroid drugs. This receptor was identified in a woman in her thirties or forties with Graves disease. V is TRBV11-3 and J is TRBJ2-1, with TRBD1 identical over 10 bases. The CDR3 region is CASSSGTGDNEQFF. CDR3 coding DNA: TGTGCCAGCAGCTCCGGGACAGGGGACAATGAGCAGTTCTTC.